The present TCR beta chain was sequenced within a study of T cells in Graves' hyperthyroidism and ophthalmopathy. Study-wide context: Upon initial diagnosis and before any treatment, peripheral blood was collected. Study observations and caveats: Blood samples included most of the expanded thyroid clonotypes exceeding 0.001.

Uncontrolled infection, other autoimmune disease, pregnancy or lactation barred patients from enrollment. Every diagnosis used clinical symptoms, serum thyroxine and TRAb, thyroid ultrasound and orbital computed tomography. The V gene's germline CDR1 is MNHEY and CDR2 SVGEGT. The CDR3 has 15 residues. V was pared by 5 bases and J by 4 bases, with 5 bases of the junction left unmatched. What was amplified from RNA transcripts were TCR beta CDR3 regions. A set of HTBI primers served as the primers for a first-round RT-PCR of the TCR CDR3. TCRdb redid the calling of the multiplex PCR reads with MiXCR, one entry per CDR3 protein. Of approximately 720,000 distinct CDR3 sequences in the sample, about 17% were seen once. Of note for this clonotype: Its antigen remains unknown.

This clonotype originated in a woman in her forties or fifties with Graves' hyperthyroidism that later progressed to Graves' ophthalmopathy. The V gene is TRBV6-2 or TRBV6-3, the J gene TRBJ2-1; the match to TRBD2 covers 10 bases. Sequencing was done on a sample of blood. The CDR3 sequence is CASSKSGGAYNEQFF. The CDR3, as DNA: TGTGCCAGCAGTAAGAGCGGGGGGGCTTACAATGAGCAGTTCTTC.